This entry features one TCR beta chain sequence. What it recognizes is unknown. Profiling relied on immunoSEQ multiplex PCR, and the TCRdb table lists in-frame clones only, not all of them. The repertoire holds around 56,000 clones, with about 86% as singletons. This specimen comes from a study of PD-L1 blockade in urothelial cancer. Study-level information: Each participant's history included 0 to 3 prior chemotherapy regimens. Findings and caveats of the study: A pretreatment blood TCR clonality that fell below the median predicted better progression-free and overall survival. For durable-benefit patients, tumor-associated blood clones expanded more at 3 weeks.

This clonotype was obtained from a man aged 45-60 years with urothelial cancer. Here the sequenced sample was PBMCs, taken around atezolizumab (anti-PD-L1) treatment.

The CDR3 spells CASSARGRHTEAFF. Written as DNA, the CDR3 is TGTGCCAGCAGCGCCAGGGGGCGTCACACTGAAGCTTTCTTT. The chain combines TRBV11-2 with TRBJ1-1; 8 nucleotides agree with TRBD1. J lost 3 bases, V lost 5 bases, and 5 bases had no gene match. The CDR3 totals 14 residues. Per the germline V gene, CDR1 is SGHAT and CDR2 is FQNNGV.